A single sample is the source of the 13 T cell receptor beta chains below, sequenced in a study of T cell responses to AZD1222 COVID-19 vaccine. Libraries were prepared by immunoSEQ multiplex PCR; TCRdb keeps only in-frame clonotypes and omits some of them. The sample carries 100,000 to 150,000 clones, around 90% recorded once. The sample here was peripheral blood, taken on day 0 of AZD1222 vaccination. The receptor set was obtained from an adult in good health.

The CDR3 loop is CACKGPLGTEAFF. DNA for the CDR3: TGTGCCTGCAAGGGCCCCTTGGGCACTGAAGCTTTCTTT. The rearrangement uses TRBV30 and TRBJ1-1, with D hard to call. The CDR3 is 13 amino acids. V dropped 6 bases and J dropped 4 bases, with 15 bases sitting between them. In germline, CDR1 is GTSNPN, CDR2 SVGIG (reference sequence).

The rearrangement links TRBV6-6 to TRBJ1-5; D unclear. The CDR3 extends over 16 amino acids. V gave up 4 bases and J gave up 0 bases, with 13 bases separating them. CDR1 is MNHNY, CDR2 SVGAGI, per germline (reference sequence). The CDR3 sequence is CASSSVTGYSNQPQHF. Written as DNA, the CDR3 is TGTGCCAGCAGTTCCGTTACCGGTTATAGCAATCAGCCCCAGCATTTT.

The rearrangement links TRBV7-8 to TRBJ2-4; D may match TRBD1 or TRBD2 (6 bases each). Germline CDR1 reads SGHVS; CDR2 reads FQNEAQ. The CDR3 spans 17 residues. Trimming took 0 bases from V and 2 from J, leaving 14 bases between them. This chain's CDR3 is CASSLALGGPPKNIQYF. DNA for the CDR3: TGTGCCAGCAGCTTAGCGCTAGGGGGGCCCCCCAAAAACATTCAGTACTTC. The variable domain in full, completed from reference TRBV7-8 and TRBJ2-4, reads GAGVSQSPRYKVAKRGQDVALRCDPISGHVSLFWYQQALGQGPEFLTYFQNEAQLDKSGLPSDRFFAERPEGSVSTLKIQRTQQEDSAVYLCASSLALGGPPKNIQYFGAGTRLSVL.

This clone appeared a single time. The V call is TRBV3-1 (or the pseudogene TRBV3-2), the J call TRBJ2-3; D perhaps matches TRBD2 (5 bases). This CDR3 has 17 residues. Trimming removed 0 bases at V and 1 base at J, with 14 bases between. Germline V gene lookup returns CDR1 LGHDT and CDR2 YNNKEL (reference sequence). CDR3 DNA: TGTGCCAGCAGCCAAGATCGGGGAAGCGGTCGCACAGATACGCAGTATTTT. It specifies CASSQDRGSGRTDTQYF.

The V gene is TRBV7-6, the J gene TRBJ2-1; D is unclear. Germline loops: CDR1 SGHVS, CDR2 FNYEAQ. Trimming stripped 1 base from V and 0 bases from J, with 10 bases between. This CDR3 is built from 16 residues. CDR3 amino acids: CASSLGGGFSYNEQFF. The CDR3 DNA reads TGTGCCAGCAGCTTAGGAGGCGGTTTCTCCTACAATGAGCAGTTCTTC.

This rearrangement joins TRBV19 to TRBJ1-1, with D possibly matching TRBD1 (6 bases). This CDR3 is 13 amino acids long. The ends were cut back, 6 bases at V and 3 bases at J, with 11 bases in the middle. CDR1 is LNHDA and CDR2 is SQIVND in the germline V gene (reference sequence). DNA of the CDR3: TGTGCCAGTAGGACGGCAGGGGACACTGAAGCTTTCTTT. Its protein product is CASRTAGDTEAFF.

The V call is TRBV19, the J call TRBJ2-7; 9 nucleotides align to TRBD1. The CDR3 has 16 amino acids. V shed 7 bases, J shed 0 bases, and the junction held 10 bases outside the gene matches. Germline CDR1 LNHDA, CDR2 SQIVND (reference sequence). This chain's CDR3 is CASKRSGTGNSYEQYF. The CDR3 region has the DNA TGTGCCAGTAAGAGGTCCGGGACAGGGAACTCCTACGAGCAGTACTTC.

The chain joins TRBV7-2 to TRBJ1-6; no reliable D call. The V end was cut by 1 base, the J end by 5 bases, with 9 bases between. Germline CDR1 and CDR2: SGHTA and FQGNSA. The CDR3 loop spans 15 amino acids. The CDR3 sequence: CASSLEAGNNSPLHF. The CDR3 DNA reads as TGTGCCAGCAGCTTAGAAGCAGGCAATAATTCACCCCTCCACTTT.

The V call is TRBV28, the J call TRBJ2-7; 9 bases match TRBD2. This CDR3 contains 15 residues. CDR1 and CDR2 (germline): MDHEN, SYDVKM. The ends lost 3 bases at V and 0 bases at J; junction bases unmatched: 3. The CDR3 region is CASSLGTSYSYEQYF. In DNA, the CDR3 is TGTGCCAGCAGTTTGGGGACTAGCTACTCCTACGAGCAGTACTTC.

The chain combines TRBV28 with TRBJ1-2; 8 bases are shared with TRBD1. CDR1 MDHEN and CDR2 SYDVKM come from the germline V gene. The junction had 14 bases not matched to a gene; V was cut back by 5 bases and J by 6 bases. The CDR3 contains 16 residues. The CDR3 bases are TGTGCCAGCAGTACTTGGACAGGGAGGTTTAGAGATGGCTACACCTTC. Translation: CASSTWTGRFRDGYTF.

The chain carries TRBV19 and TRBJ1-5; no firm D call. The CDR3 is 15 residues long. Looked up from germline, CDR1 is LNHDA and CDR2 is SQIVND (reference sequence). The V gene lost 1 base and the J gene lost 6 bases, with 13 bases spanning the gap. CDR3 sequence reads: CASSIASSGVQPQHF. The CDR3 DNA reads as TGTGCCAGTAGTATAGCATCTTCCGGGGTTCAGCCCCAGCATTTT.

A single count supports this clone. The CDR3 sequence: CASSQELGQGTYEQYF. The CDR3 DNA reads TGCGCCAGCAGCCAAGAATTAGGACAGGGGACCTACGAGCAGTACTTC. V is TRBV4-3 and J is TRBJ2-7; 9 nucleotides line up with TRBD1. Trimming took 0 bases from V and 2 from J; bases not matched to a gene: 5. Germline V gene data show CDR1 as LGHNA and CDR2 as YSLEER. This CDR3 spans 16 amino acids.

The rearrangement joins TRBV6-2 or TRBV6-3 to TRBJ2-6; 9 bases match TRBD1. The CDR3 loop spans 20 amino acids. Germline V gene data show CDR1 as MNHEY and CDR2 as SVGEGT. Losses at the gene ends were 4 bases for V and 4 bases for J; bases not matched to a gene: 17. The chain's CDR3 is CASSSGTGRIPRAGANVLTF. CDR3 in DNA: TGTGCCAGCAGTTCGGGGACAGGGAGGATTCCCAGAGCCGGGGCCAACGTCCTGACTTTC.